This T cell receptor beta chain was sequenced for a study of cytomegalovirus exposure and HLA in healthy donors. The overall study: An earlier analysis found some 100 million unique TCR beta sequences from around 180 million T cells.

About this clone itself: The antigen remains undetermined.

Study-wide results and caveats: Segments of the TCR beta V type were, in most cases, productive about 87% or about 30% of the time in an earlier analysis.

The CDR3 is made up of 15 amino acids. Trimming pared 0 bases from V and 0 bases from J, leaving 9 bases between. The germline V gene encodes CDR1 SGHRS and CDR2 YFSETQ. PCR involved 60 Vbeta and 13 Jbeta primers. As handled by the study authors: The authors later counted 70 million to 80 million unique TCR beta chains, 8.5 million to 13 million of them shared. Sequencing used immunoSEQ multiplex PCR; TCRdb keeps in-frame clones, though not all of them. V and J calls plus clone size are reproduced from that table; the DNA served to infer D and trimming. The repertoire includes about 170,000 clones, around three quarters of them detected once, and about 2.3% sits in the top ten.

The clonotype originates from a woman aged 50 to 60 in good health and CMV-seronegative. The sequenced sample was PBMCs. This chain links TRBV5-1 with TRBJ1-1; D not certain. In DNA form, the CDR3 reads TGCGCCAGCAGCTTGGCCCGGGATTTGAACACTGAAGCTTTCTTT. It codes for CASSLARDLNTEAFF.